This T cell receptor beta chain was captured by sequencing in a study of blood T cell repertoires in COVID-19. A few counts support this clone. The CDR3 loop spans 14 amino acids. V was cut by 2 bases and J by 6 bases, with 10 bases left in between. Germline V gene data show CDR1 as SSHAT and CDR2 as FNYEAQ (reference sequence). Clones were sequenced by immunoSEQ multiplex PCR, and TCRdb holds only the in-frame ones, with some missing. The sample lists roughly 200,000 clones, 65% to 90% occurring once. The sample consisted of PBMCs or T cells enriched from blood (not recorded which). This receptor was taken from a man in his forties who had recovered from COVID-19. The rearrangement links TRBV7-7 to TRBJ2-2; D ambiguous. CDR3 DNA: TGTGCCAGCAGCTTATCTAGTCCCCCCGGGGAGCTGTTTTTT. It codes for CASSLSSPPGELFF.